This entry features one T cell receptor beta chain sequence. Within the library, unique molecular identifiers were attached to each individual cDNA molecule. TCRdb reanalysed the RACE reads using MiXCR and keeps one entry per CDR3 protein. The top ten clones hold under 2.5% of a sample with roughly 130,000 distinct CDR3 sequences, approximately 10% of them seen once. The data originate from a study of human T cells and chemical hapten exposure. Study in general: Epicutaneous patch tests delivered 0.01% DPC to the upper back, with evaluation at 6 days. A mostly female patient group had alopecia areata, totalis or universalis.

Regarding time point: patch test 3, about 24 weeks after DPC sensitization. Treatment indicated: therapeutic diphenylcyclopropenone sensitization with weekly scalp DPC. CDR3 size: 13 residues. Germline CDR1 reads SGHRS; CDR2 reads YFSETQ. Between the trimmed V and J ends, which lost 4 bases and 3 bases, there was a span of 8 bases. This sequence originates from a woman in her forties or fifties with alopecia areata. Some clones in this sample may be carry-over from other donors' samples. This chain connects TRBV5-1 to TRBJ1-3; D not certain. Sequencing used whole blood, obtained in connection with sensitization to the hapten diphenylcyclopropenone (DPC). This chain's CDR3 is CASSHPSGNTIYF. DNA of the CDR3: TGCGCCAGCAGCCACCCCAGTGGAAACACCATATATTTT.